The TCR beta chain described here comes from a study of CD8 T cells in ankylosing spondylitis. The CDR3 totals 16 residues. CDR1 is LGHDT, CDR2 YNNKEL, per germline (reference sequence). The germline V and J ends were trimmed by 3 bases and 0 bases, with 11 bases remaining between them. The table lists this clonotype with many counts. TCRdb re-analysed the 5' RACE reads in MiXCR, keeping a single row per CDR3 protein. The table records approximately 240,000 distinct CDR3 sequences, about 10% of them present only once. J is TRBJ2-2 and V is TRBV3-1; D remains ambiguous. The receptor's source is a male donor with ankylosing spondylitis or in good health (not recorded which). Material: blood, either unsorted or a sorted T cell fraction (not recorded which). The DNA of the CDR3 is TGTGCCAGCAGCCACTCGGCTATGACGAACACCGGGGAGCTGTTTTTT. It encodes CASSHSAMTNTGELFF.